A selection of T cell receptor beta chains follows, all from one sample in a study of human thymus T cells. Data came from immunoSEQ multiplex PCR; TCRdb stores just in-frame clones and leaves some out. The sample lists 65,000 to 90,000 clones; around 95% were seen once. The sequenced sample was thymus tissue. The receptors were gathered from a girl in the first two years of life with a congenital heart defect but otherwise immunologically healthy. Each CDR3 is given with its conserved first and last residue. The order of the fields is CDR3 protein, CDR3 DNA, J gene, V gene, D gene, clone size. A D gene is named only where the DNA matches it firmly. Size tells how often a clone was seen (once, few, many) or the class of an expanded clone, and some rows leave it out.

CASSIAAYKGPTINEQFF,TGTGCCAGTAGTATAGCCGCTTATAAGGGACCTACTATCAATGAGCAGTTCTTC,TRBJ2-1,TRBV19,NA,NA
CASSQEPLAEETQYF,TGCGCCAGCAGCCAAGAGCCCCTAGCGGAGGAGACCCAGTACTTC,TRBJ2-5,TRBV4-1,TRBD2,NA
CASKLADSSYNEQFF,TGCGCCAGCAAACTAGCGGATAGCTCCTACAATGAGCAGTTCTTC,TRBJ2-1,TRBV5-1,TRBD2,NA
CAISESIGTGGPYEQYF,TGTGCCATCAGTGAGTCGATAGGGACAGGGGGGCCCTACGAGCAGTACTTC,TRBJ2-7,TRBV10-3,TRBD1,NA
CASRNGSPTDTQYF,TGTGCCAGCAGGAACGGGAGCCCAACCGATACGCAGTATTTT,TRBJ2-3,TRBV9,NA,NA
CASSHARDTHQPQHF,TGTGCCAGCAGCCACGCCCGGGACACCCATCAGCCCCAGCATTTT,TRBJ1-5,TRBV28,NA,NA
CASSRGSGNTIYF,TGCGCCAGCAGCCGCGGATCCGGAAACACCATATATTTT,TRBJ1-3,TRBV4-3,NA,NA
CAISSGETTSYNEQFF,TGTGCCATCAGTTCGGGAGAAACTACCTCCTACAATGAGCAGTTCTTC,TRBJ2-1,TRBV10-3,NA,NA
CASTDPEVGRPGRREQYF,TGTGCCAGCACAGACCCCGAAGTCGGGAGGCCCGGGCGGCGCGAGCAGTACTTC,TRBJ2-7,TRBV2,TRBD2,NA
CSARVEGQQYF,TGCAGTGCTAGAGTTGAGGGGCAGCAGTACTTC,TRBJ2-7,TRBV20-1,NA,NA
CASSQGNRGPREAQYF,TGTGCCAGCAGCCAAGGGAACAGGGGCCCTCGAGAGGCCCAGTACTTC,TRBJ2-5,TRBV4-2,TRBD1,NA
CASSFLGALGNEQFF,TGTGCCAGCAGCTTTCTGGGGGCACTCGGGAATGAGCAGTTCTTC,TRBJ2-1,TRBV7-3,NA,NA
CASSTSGNYNEQFF,TGTGCCAGCAGCACTAGCGGGAACTACAATGAGCAGTTCTTC,TRBJ2-1,TRBV5-5,TRBD2,NA
CASSPTELGGEQFF,TGTGCCAGCAGCCCTACGGAACTCGGGGGTGAGCAGTTCTTC,TRBJ2-1,TRBV11-2,NA,NA
CASSSMSGNSPLHF,TGTGCCAGCAGTTCGATGTCAGGCAATTCACCCCTCCACTTT,TRBJ1-6,TRBV28,NA,NA
CSVCEASEAFF,TGCAGTGTGTGTGAGGCTTCCGAAGCTTTCTTT,TRBJ1-1,TRBV20-1,NA,NA
CASSLLSYEQYF,TGTGCCAGCAGCTTGTTAAGTTACGAGCAGTACTTC,TRBJ2-7,TRBV5-8,NA,NA
CASKGVGPGYNEQFF,TGTGCCAGCAAAGGGGTAGGCCCGGGGTACAATGAGCAGTTCTTC,TRBJ2-1,TRBV9,NA,NA
CASMEGPSNQPQHF,TGTGCCAGCATGGAGGGCCCTTCCAATCAGCCCCAGCATTTT,TRBJ1-5,TRBV6-6,NA,NA
CASSEGPGGETQYF,TGTGCCAGCAGTGAAGGGCCAGGGGGGGAGACCCAGTACTTC,TRBJ2-5,TRBV2,NA,NA
CASSLDGGRQETQYF,TGCGCCAGCAGCTTGGATGGCGGTCGACAAGAGACCCAGTACTTC,TRBJ2-5,TRBV5-1,NA,NA
CASSDSWITGELFF,TGTGCCAGCAGTGACAGTTGGATCACCGGGGAGCTGTTTTTT,TRBJ2-2,TRBV2,NA,NA
CASSQDTGGNTIYF,TGCGCCAGCAGCCAAGATACGGGGGGAAACACCATATATTTT,TRBJ1-3,TRBV4-3,NA,NA
CASSKSSPPSYEQYF,TGCGCCAGCAGCAAGTCTAGCCCACCCTCCTACGAGCAGTACTTC,TRBJ2-7,TRBV5-1,NA,NA
CASSPVTSGGGETQYF,TGCGCCAGCAGCCCCGTTACTAGCGGGGGCGGAGAGACCCAGTACTTC,TRBJ2-5,TRBV4-1,TRBD2,once
CASSPPDRVNTEAFF,TGTGCCAGCAGCCCCCCGGACAGGGTGAACACTGAAGCTTTCTTT,TRBJ1-1,TRBV7-9,TRBD1,NA
CASPTPLGPPHEQYF,TGTGCCAGCCCAACCCCTCTGGGGCCGCCCCACGAGCAGTACTTC,TRBJ2-7,TRBV7-3,NA,NA
CSIRGTNEKLFF,TGCAGCATCAGGGGTACTAATGAAAAACTGTTTTTT,TRBJ1-4,TRBV29-1,NA,NA
CAWRTVRNEQFF,TGTGCCTGGAGGACAGTTCGGAATGAGCAGTTCTTC,TRBJ2-1,TRBV30,NA,NA
CATSRDWSPRRPNTEAFF,TGTGCCACCAGCAGAGATTGGTCGCCGCGACGGCCGAACACTGAAGCTTTCTTT,TRBJ1-1,TRBV15,NA,NA
CASSQGSGEQYF,TGTGCCAGCAGCCAAGGGTCCGGCGAGCAGTACTTC,TRBJ2-7,TRBV4-2,NA,NA
CASSSPGTSGNSYEQYF,TGTGCCAGCAGTTCCCCCGGGACTAGCGGGAACTCCTACGAGCAGTACTTC,TRBJ2-7,TRBV27,TRBD2,NA
CASSLRSWGPRAYEQYF,TGTGCCAGCAGCTTAAGGAGTTGGGGACCGCGCGCCTACGAGCAGTACTTC,TRBJ2-7,TRBV7-8,NA,NA